The next 26 T cell receptor beta chains were all read from a single sample in a study of OX40 agonist ivuxolimab in advanced cancers. Method: immunoSEQ multiplex PCR; TCRdb's copy keeps in-frame clones and lacks some. The sample contains 95,000 to 150,000 clones, 93% of which appear only once. The sequencing here drew on CD4+ or CD8+ T cells sorted from blood, taken in a trial of the OX40 agonist ivuxolimab. Receptors originate from an adult with an advanced solid tumor such as melanoma, head and neck, liver or kidney cancer.

The chain uses TRBV6-5 and TRBJ2-7; the D is unclear. The CDR3 runs 15 residues. V lost 5 bases, J lost 2 bases, and 16 bases lay in between. In germline, CDR1 is MNHEY, CDR2 SVGAGI. The CDR3 region has the DNA TGTGCCAGCAGTGTAGGGATAGTCGACCCCTACGAGCAGTACTTC. Protein: CASSVGIVDPYEQYF.

J is TRBJ1-1 and V is TRBV19, with 8 nucleotides matching TRBD1. This CDR3 contains 16 residues. Looked up from germline, CDR1 is LNHDA and CDR2 is SQIVND (reference sequence). V was clipped by 5 bases and J by 0 bases; unmatched bases: 8. The CDR3 sequence: CASSPPLQGVNTEAFF. The CDR3 DNA reads TGTGCCAGTAGTCCGCCTCTACAGGGGGTGAACACTGAAGCTTTCTTT.

This chain links TRBV10-1 with TRBJ1-2, with a possible D match to TRBD1 (5 bases). V was trimmed by 3 bases and J by 0 bases, leaving 14 bases between them. The length of the CDR3 is 16 residues. Germline lookup yields CDR1 WNHNN and CDR2 SYGVQD (reference sequence). The CDR3, as DNA: TGCGCCAGCAGTGATGCCAGGGAAGATTCTAACTATGGCTACACCTTC. Its translation: CASSDAREDSNYGYTF.

This rearrangement joins TRBV9 to TRBJ2-1; D is perhaps TRBD1 (6 bases). V was cut by 0 bases and J by 8 bases, with 18 bases left in between. The germline gives CDR1 SGDLS, CDR2 YYNGEE. The CDR3 sequence is 16 residues long. CDR3 residues: CASSVVQGQGSDEQFF. Written as DNA, the CDR3 is TGTGCCAGCAGCGTAGTTCAGGGCCAGGGGAGCGATGAGCAGTTCTTC.

This rearrangement joins TRBV6-5 to TRBJ1-5, with D maybe TRBD1 (5 bases). The CDR3 spans 14 residues. Between the trimmed V and J ends, which lost 8 bases and 4 bases, there was a span of 15 bases. CDR1 and CDR2 (germline): MNHEY, SVGAGI. Here the CDR3 DNA reads TGTGCCAGCCGGGAAAGACAGCTTAATCAGCCCCAGCATTTT. This translates into CASRERQLNQPQHF.

V and J are TRBV19 and TRBJ2-2; 7 bases agree with TRBD2. The CDR3 is 16 amino acids. Trimming removed 0 bases from V and 4 bases from J; junction bases left unmatched: 5. CDR1 and CDR2 (germline): LNHDA, SQIVND (reference sequence). DNA of the CDR3: TGTGCCAGTAGTATAGAGGCGGGAGTTCGCACCGGGGAGCTGTTTTTT. It is translated as CASSIEAGVRTGELFF.

This clone has a handful of counts. The chain joins TRBV28 to TRBJ1-5; a weak D match, TRBD1 (6 bases). The CDR3 has 14 amino acids. CDR1 and CDR2 (germline): MDHEN, SYDVKM. The ends were cut back, 2 bases at V and 6 bases at J, with 11 bases in the middle. CDR3 residues: CASSLTQGRQPQHF. CDR3 in DNA: TGTGCCAGCAGTTTAACACAGGGCCGTCAGCCCCAGCATTTT.

The rearrangement links TRBV6-1 to TRBJ2-1; 8 nucleotides match TRBD2. V gave up 6 bases and J gave up 6 bases; unmatched junction bases: 4. Germline V gives CDR1 MNHNS, CDR2 SASEGT. The CDR3 has 13 amino acids. In nucleotides, the CDR3 is TGTGCCAGCAGAGCGGGAGAGGGCAATGAGCAGTTCTTC. This translates into CASRAGEGNEQFF.

The CDR3 spells CASSIDRGVSEAFF. Here the CDR3 DNA reads TGTGCCAGTAGTATAGATCGTGGGGTATCGGAAGCTTTCTTT. The chain is built from TRBV19 and TRBJ1-1; D ambiguous. The CDR3 runs to 14 residues. Between the trimmed V and J ends, which lost 0 bases and 8 bases, there was a span of 13 bases. Germline V CDR1 and CDR2: LNHDA, SQIVND (reference sequence).

The chain carries TRBV7-2 and TRBJ2-3, with 9 bases identical to TRBD2. The trim removed 6 bases at V and 1 base at J, leaving 11 bases unmatched. The germline V gene has CDR1 SGHTA and CDR2 FQGNSA. The CDR3 contains 17 residues. The CDR3 nucleotides read TGTGCCAGCAGACTTTTAGCGGGAGACTTACGCACAGATACGCAGTATTTT. It codes for CASRLLAGDLRTDTQYF.

V gene TRBV9 combines with J gene TRBJ2-5, with 7 bases identical to TRBD2. After removal of 0 bases from V and 4 bases from J, the junction contained 15 bases not matched to a gene. Germline CDR1 is SGDLS and CDR2 is YYNGEE. This CDR3 has 18 amino acids. CDR3 residues: CASSVEGGHSGGGETQYF. In nucleotides, the CDR3 is TGTGCCAGCAGCGTAGAAGGCGGCCACTCGGGGGGAGGAGAGACCCAGTACTTC.

The chain recombines TRBV25-1 with TRBJ2-7, with D possibly TRBD2 on 6 matching bases. The germline V and J ends were trimmed by 4 bases and 1 base, with 8 bases remaining between them. Looked up from germline, CDR1 is MGHDK and CDR2 is SYGVNS. The CDR3 loop spans 13 amino acids. CDR3 nucleotide sequence: TGTGCCAGCAGTGTAGCGGCGTCCTACGAGCAGTACTTC. Encoded protein: CASSVAASYEQYF.

V usage is TRBV4-1 and J usage is TRBJ2-5, with D maybe TRBD1 (6 bases). The CDR3 has 15 amino acids. Germline V gene data show CDR1 as MGHRA and CDR2 as YSYEKL. Deletions cut 0 bases from V and 1 base from J, with 9 bases between. CDR3 protein: CASSQEGTLQETQYF. CDR3 DNA sequence: TGCGCCAGCAGCCAAGAAGGGACACTCCAAGAGACCCAGTACTTC.

The J gene is TRBJ2-5, the V gene TRBV4-2; 9 nucleotides align to TRBD2. CDR3 length equals 17 residues. Germline V gene lookup returns CDR1 LGHNA and CDR2 YNFKEQ. V lost 1 base to trimming and J lost 1 base; unmatched junction nucleotides: 7. The CDR3 spells CASSQAGPSGAQETQYF. The DNA of the CDR3 is TGTGCCAGCAGCCAAGCTGGACCTAGCGGGGCCCAAGAGACCCAGTACTTC.

The chain has TRBV5-1 and TRBJ1-6; 8 bases are a match to TRBD1. V dropped 0 bases and J dropped 10; count of bases not matched to a gene: 12. Germline loops: CDR1 SGHRS, CDR2 YFSETQ. CDR3 length: 17 residues. The CDR3 coding sequence is TGCGCCAGCAGCTTGGCTTCCGGGACAGGAACTATCTCACCCCTCCACTTT. Translating it yields CASSLASGTGTISPLHF.

The rearrangement uses TRBV6-5 and TRBJ2-7; 10 bases are a match to TRBD1. Looked up from germline, CDR1 is MNHEY and CDR2 is SVGAGI. V trimming: 5 bases; J trimming: 4 bases; junction bases outside the gene matches: 5. CDR3 size: 14 residues. The DNA for the CDR3 is TGTGCCAGCAGTGAAGGGACAGGGGTGTACGAGCAGTACTTC. This sequence encodes CASSEGTGVYEQYF.

This rearrangement joins TRBV5-1 to TRBJ2-5; no clear D. V was trimmed by 0 bases and J by 5 bases, leaving 5 bases between them. The CDR3 is 12 amino acids. Germline assignment: CDR1 SGHRS and CDR2 YFSETQ. CDR3 protein: CASSLARETQYF. The CDR3 DNA reads TGCGCCAGCAGCTTGGCCCGGGAGACCCAGTACTTC.

V is TRBV9 and J is TRBJ2-1; 11 nucleotides align to TRBD2. The CDR3 totals 15 residues. The J segment lost 4 bases and the V segment lost 3 bases, leaving 3 bases of the junction unmatched. CDR1 SGDLS and CDR2 YYNGEE come from the germline V gene. CDR3 DNA sequence: TGTGCCAGCAGCGCGCGACTAGCGGGGTACAATGAGCAGTTCTTC. It is translated as CASSARLAGYNEQFF.

The chain joins TRBV6-1 to TRBJ1-5; D not certain. CDR1 and CDR2 from the germline V gene are MNHNS and SASEGT. This CDR3 spans 15 amino acids. Trimming removed 1 base from V and 5 bases from J, with 12 bases in between. The CDR3 DNA sequence: TGTGCCAGCAGTGAAGGGCAACCCTACCATCAGCCCCAGCATTTT. Translating gives CASSEGQPYHQPQHF.

The chain couples TRBV7-3 to TRBJ2-5, with D perhaps TRBD2 (6 bases). This CDR3 has 16 amino acids. The V and J ends lost 2 bases and 4 bases respectively, with 17 bases between them. Germline V CDR1 and CDR2: SGHTA, FQGTGA. CDR3 in DNA: TGTGCCAGCAGCTTACTTGGGAACCGCGGGGTAGAGACCCAGTACTTC. Protein product: CASSLLGNRGVETQYF.

The gene calls are TRBV18 and TRBJ1-5; perhaps TRBD1 as D (5 bases). V was trimmed by 1 base and J by 0 bases, leaving 13 bases between them. There are 17 residues in the CDR3. The germline CDR1 and CDR2 sequences are KGHSH and LQKENI. The chain's CDR3 is CASSPRGVEYSNQPQHF. The CDR3 coding sequence is TGTGCCAGCTCACCACGAGGGGTGGAATATAGCAATCAGCCCCAGCATTTT. Together with reference TRBV18 and TRBJ1-5, the CDR3 gives the full variable domain: NAGVMQNPRHLVRRRGQEARLRCSPMKGHSHVYWYRQLPEEGLKFMVYLQKENIIDESGMPKERFSAEFPKEGPSILRIQQVVRGDSAAYFCASSPRGVEYSNQPQHFGDGTRLSIL.

V gene TRBV4-1 combines with J gene TRBJ2-3; 12 nucleotides match TRBD2. The V and J ends lost 2 bases and 1 base, in that order; junction bases with no gene match: 10. The CDR3 has 19 amino acids. CDR1 is MGHRA, CDR2 YSYEKL, per germline. The CDR3 region is CASSQYLLAGGRGTDTQYF. The CDR3, as DNA: TGCGCCAGCAGCCAATATCTGCTAGCGGGGGGGCGGGGCACAGATACGCAGTATTTT.

V and J are TRBV7-9 and TRBJ2-7; D could derive from TRBD1 or TRBD2 (7 bases each). The CDR3 runs to 14 residues. V shed 4 bases and J shed 5 bases, with 15 bases lying between them. CDR1 is SEHNR, CDR2 FQNEAQ, per germline (reference sequence). The CDR3 DNA reads TGTGCCAGCAGCTCGGTCAGGGGGAGGGACGAGCAGTACTTC. Protein sequence: CASSSVRGRDEQYF.

V usage is TRBV2 and J usage is TRBJ1-3, with D perhaps TRBD1 (5 bases). CDR1 is SNHLY, CDR2 FYNNEI, per germline. Trimming pared 5 bases from V and 14 bases from J, leaving 16 bases between. This CDR3 is built from 12 residues. The CDR3 bases are TGTGCCAGCAGTCAGACAGCGGACGCTGTATATTTT. It encodes CASSQTADAVYF.

The V call is TRBV6-6, the J call TRBJ2-2; 8 bases line up with TRBD2. The CDR3 is 16 residues long. The V segment lost 6 bases and the J segment 7 bases; nucleotides outside the gene matches: 13. CDR1 MNHNY and CDR2 SVGAGI come from the germline V gene (reference sequence). The CDR3 sequence: CASSPGGAGVGGELFF. In nucleotides, the CDR3 is TGTGCCAGCAGCCCGGGAGGGGCGGGAGTAGGCGGGGAGCTGTTTTTT.

The chain carries TRBV7-2 and TRBJ1-3, with unresolved D. V was trimmed by 4 bases and J by 3 bases, leaving 7 bases between them. This CDR3 has 13 residues. Germline V gene lookup returns CDR1 SGHTA and CDR2 FQGNSA. As DNA, the CDR3 is TGTGCCAGCAGCTCCGAAGGTGGAAACACCATATATTTT. It codes for CASSSEGGNTIYF.